The rows below give T cell receptor beta chains drawn from one sample of a study of T cell responses to AZD1222 COVID-19 vaccine. Sequencing was performed with immunoSEQ multiplex PCR; in TCRdb, only in-frame clones are kept and a portion is missing. Among around 120,000 clones listed, less than 90% were seen once. This sample comprised peripheral blood, obtained on day 0 of AZD1222 vaccination. These receptors originate from an adult in good health. Both conserved end residues are part of each CDR3. D genes are given only for firm matches. Some rows mark clone size as missing; the rest say once, few, many or name a class of expanded clone.

TRBJ2-7,14,-,TRBD1,TRBV5-1,CASSLTGVGYEQYF,TGCGCCAGCAGCTTGACAGGGGTGGGCTACGAGCAGTACTTC
TRBJ1-1,9,-,-,TRBV28,CASGGEAFF,TGTGCCAGCGGCGGGGAGGCTTTCTTT
TRBJ2-1,14,once,-,TRBV4-1,CASSQGLAYNEQFF,TGCGCCAGCAGCCAAGGACTCGCCTACAATGAGCAGTTCTTC
TRBJ2-5,15,-,TRBD2,TRBV28,CASSSYLAGVETQYF,TGTGCCAGCAGTTCCTACTTAGCGGGAGTTGAGACCCAGTACTTC
TRBJ2-7,16,once,TRBD1,TRBV27,CASSLSLGTVHYEQYF,TGTGCCAGCAGTTTATCGCTAGGGACAGTTCACTACGAGCAGTACTTC
TRBJ2-7,13,-,TRBD1,TRBV6-5,CASRPGQGSEQYF,TGTGCCAGCAGACCGGGACAGGGGAGCGAGCAGTACTTC
TRBJ1-1,15,-,-,TRBV5-6,CASSLGGGSGTEAFF,TGTGCCAGCAGCTTAGGCGGGGGATCGGGCACTGAAGCTTTCTTT
TRBJ2-2,16,few,-,TRBV28,CASSLPPKGGTGELFF,TGTGCCAGCAGTTTACCTCCTAAGGGAGGTACCGGGGAGCTGTTTTTT
TRBJ2-5,15,-,TRBD2,TRBV6-6,CASSHTSGRRQTQYF,TGTGCCAGCAGCCACACTAGCGGGAGACGGCAGACCCAGTACTTC
TRBJ2-7,19,-,-,TRBV7-8,CASSPPVGMVGTPTYEQYF,TGTGCCAGCAGTCCTCCGGTCGGGATGGTAGGGACACCGACCTACGAGCAGTACTTC
TRBJ2-1,17,-,TRBD2,TRBV5-5,CASSPVAGTSGDNEQFF,TGTGCCAGCAGCCCCGTCGCAGGGACTAGCGGGGACAATGAGCAGTTCTTC
TRBJ1-1,14,-,-,TRBV2,CASSEAQHTREAFF,TGTGCCAGCAGTGAAGCGCAACACACCCGAGAAGCTTTCTTT
TRBJ1-2,13,-,-,TRBV28,CASSVGRNYGYTF,TGTGCCAGCTCAGTAGGACGAAACTATGGCTACACCTTC
TRBJ2-6,16,-,-,TRBV4-3,CASSPYRGTGANVLTF,TGCGCCAGCAGCCCTTACCGCGGAACTGGGGCCAACGTCCTGACTTTC
TRBJ1-2,15,-,-,TRBV11-2,CASSFRQGANYGYTF,TGTGCCAGCAGCTTCAGACAAGGCGCTAACTATGGCTACACCTTC
TRBJ2-7,14,-,TRBD1,TRBV28,CASSFGQGSYEQYF,TGTGCCAGCAGTTTCGGACAGGGCTCCTACGAGCAGTACTTC
TRBJ2-5,15,-,TRBD2,TRBV28,CASSFPGGSFETQYF,TGTGCCAGCAGTTTTCCGGGAGGGTCTTTCGAGACCCAGTACTTC
TRBJ2-5,14,-,-,TRBV7-9,CASSSLGGIETQYF,TGTGCCAGCAGCTCTTTGGGGGGCATAGAGACCCAGTACTTC
TRBJ2-1,10,-,-,TRBV29-1,CSVGEDEQFF,TGCAGCGTGGGGGAGGATGAGCAGTTCTTC
TRBJ2-1,16,-,TRBD2,TRBV5-6,CASSLGTRLAGAEQFF,TGTGCCAGCAGCTTGGGTACGCGACTAGCGGGAGCTGAGCAGTTCTTC
TRBJ2-7,19,-,-,TRBV5-6,CASSLGQGGLRASTYEQYF,TGTGCCAGCAGCTTGGGGCAGGGTGGATTGCGGGCCTCGACCTACGAGCAGTACTTC
TRBJ2-5,15,-,-,TRBV9,CASSVSPGEGETQYF,TGTGCCAGCAGCGTAAGCCCAGGGGAGGGGGAGACCCAGTACTTC
TRBJ2-7,15,-,-,TRBV10-3,CAISGGIGASLEQYF,TGTGCCATCAGTGGGGGGATCGGGGCTAGCCTAGAGCAGTACTTC
TRBJ1-2,12,-,-,TRBV25-1,CASSETNYGYTF,TGTGCCAGCAGTGAAACTAACTATGGCTACACCTTC
TRBJ2-2,17,-,TRBD2,TRBV2,CASSRLAGGPNTGELFF,TGTGCCAGCAGTCGACTAGCGGGGGGACCGAACACCGGGGAGCTGTTTTTT
TRBJ1-2,12,-,-,TRBV28,CASSLQDYGYTF,TGTGCCAGCAGTTTACAGGACTATGGCTACACCTTC
TRBJ2-7,15,once,TRBD2,TRBV11-2,CASRGTSGALYEQYF,TGTGCCAGCAGGGGTACTAGCGGGGCCCTCTACGAGCAGTACTTC
TRBJ2-7,15,-,TRBD2,TRBV4-1,CASSQPTSGAYEQYF,TGCGCCAGCAGCCAGCCGACTAGCGGGGCCTACGAGCAGTACTTC
TRBJ1-4,15,-,-,TRBV5-1,CASSGLSGRGEKLFF,TGCGCCAGCAGCGGGCTGAGCGGTCGGGGTGAAAAACTGTTTTTT
TRBJ1-1,14,-,TRBD1,TRBV2,CASTPQGAGTEAFF,TGTGCCAGCACTCCTCAGGGGGCGGGTACTGAAGCTTTCTTT
TRBJ1-1,14,-,-,TRBV5-5,CASSLEGVSTEAFF,TGTGCCAGCAGCTTGGAGGGGGTCAGCACTGAAGCTTTCTTT
TRBJ1-2,13,few,TRBD1,TRBV12-3/TRBV12-4,CASRPGQAYGYTF,TGTGCCAGCAGACCAGGACAGGCTTATGGCTACACCTTC
TRBJ1-1,15,-,-,TRBV6-5,CASSYGGRTNTEAFF,TGTGCCAGCAGTTATGGGGGGCGCACGAACACTGAAGCTTTCTTT
TRBJ2-7,13,once,TRBD2,TRBV6-4,CASSGTRNHEQYF,TGTGCCAGCAGCGGGACTAGAAATCACGAGCAGTACTTC
TRBJ2-2,14,-,TRBD2,TRBV7-3,CASFGKRETGELFF,TGTGCCAGTTTTGGGAAGCGGGAGACCGGGGAGCTGTTTTTT
TRBJ2-5,12,once,TRBD2,TRBV12-3/TRBV12-4,CASRSGEETQYF,TGTGCCAGCAGGAGCGGGGAAGAGACCCAGTACTTC
TRBJ1-2,14,-,TRBD1,TRBV5-4,CASSRDRAVDGYTF,TGTGCCAGCAGCAGGGACAGGGCAGTTGACGGCTACACCTTC
TRBJ2-7,16,-,TRBD2,TRBV10-3,CAISDRGGISSYEQYF,TGTGCCATCAGTGATCGGGGGGGGATCAGCTCCTACGAGCAGTACTTC
TRBJ2-1,18,-,-,TRBV3-1/TRBV3-2,CASSQDFGGISSYNEQFF,TGTGCCAGCAGCCAAGACTTCGGCGGGATTAGCTCCTACAATGAGCAGTTCTTC
TRBJ1-6,15,-,-,TRBV12-5,CASGWGSGEGSPLHF,TGTGCTAGTGGTTGGGGATCAGGGGAGGGCTCACCCCTCCACTTT
TRBJ1-1,13,-,-,TRBV10-2,CASRRGGDTEAFF,TGCGCCAGCAGGAGGGGTGGGGACACTGAAGCTTTCTTT
TRBJ1-1,14,once,TRBD1,TRBV9,CASSVGDQGERAFF,TGTGCCAGCAGCGTAGGGGATCAGGGGGAGAGAGCTTTCTTT
TRBJ1-2,13,-,-,TRBV19,CASSRRGVHGYTF,TGTGCCAGTAGTCGAAGGGGGGTTCATGGCTACACCTTC
TRBJ2-2,13,-,-,TRBV6-5,CASSYGGGGELFF,TGTGCCAGCAGTTACGGGGGCGGCGGGGAGCTGTTTTTT
TRBJ2-3,15,-,TRBD1,TRBV5-1,CASSAGTGRTDTQYF,TGCGCCAGCAGCGCGGGGACAGGGAGAACGGATACGCAGTATTTT
TRBJ2-7,12,-,-,TRBV6-5,CASSYRGYEQYF,TGTGCCAGCAGTTACAGGGGTTACGAGCAGTACTTC
TRBJ2-7,13,-,TRBD1,TRBV5-1,CASSVGQGGEQYF,TGCGCCAGCAGCGTAGGACAGGGTGGTGAGCAGTACTTC
TRBJ1-4,17,-,TRBD1,TRBV5-1,CASSLPGTGRTNEKLFF,TGCGCCAGCAGCTTGCCCGGGACAGGGAGAACTAATGAAAAACTGTTTTTT
TRBJ2-7,14,-,-,TRBV5-5,CASSFSPSSYEQYF,TGTGCCAGCAGCTTTAGTCCCAGCTCCTACGAGCAGTACTTC
TRBJ2-4,16,-,-,TRBV5-1,CASSLTGTPDKNIQYF,TGCGCCAGCAGCTTGACCGGCACCCCGGACAAAAACATTCAGTACTTC
TRBJ2-2,15,-,-,TRBV10-3,CAISEMGGRTGELFF,TGTGCCATCAGTGAGATGGGTGGGAGGACCGGGGAGCTGTTTTTT
TRBJ2-7,15,-,TRBD2,TRBV9,CASSDSGGAPGEQYF,TGTGCCAGCAGCGACAGCGGGGGGGCTCCCGGCGAGCAGTACTTC
TRBJ2-5,14,-,TRBD1,TRBV30,CAWSVTGGQETQYF,TGTGCCTGGAGTGTTACAGGGGGCCAAGAGACCCAGTACTTC
TRBJ2-7,11,few,-,TRBV20-1,CSARGPVEQYF,TGCAGTGCTAGAGGCCCTGTCGAGCAGTACTTC
TRBJ1-2,14,-,TRBD1,TRBV6-6,CASSPGQGNYGYTF,TGTGCCAGCAGCCCGGGACAGGGGAACTATGGCTACACCTTC
TRBJ2-7,12,-,-,TRBV7-8,CASSLRRYEQYF,TGTGCCAGCAGCTTAAGGCGCTACGAGCAGTACTTC
TRBJ1-4,17,-,-,TRBV28,CASSLKYRRNIYEKLFF,TGTGCCAGCAGTCTCAAATACAGACGGAACATTTACGAAAAACTGTTTTTT